The next 24 T cell receptor beta chains were all read from a single sample in a study of response to subunit inactivated influenza vaccine. TCRdb re-called the RT-PCR reads with MiXCR, one entry per CDR3 protein. The sample holds almost 600,000 distinct CDR3 sequences, around 15% seen once. Specimen: PBMCs from blood, collected 11 to 12 days after vaccination. The receptors here all came from a man aged 50 or older who received an inactivated influenza vaccine.

This clonotype was observed a few times. The chain combines TRBV10-3 with TRBJ2-1; 9 bases line up with TRBD1. Germline V gene lookup returns CDR1 ENHRY and CDR2 SYGVKD. The CDR3 contains 15 residues. With 8 bases clipped from V and 9 bases from J, the junction kept 14 bases outside the gene matches. CDR3 sequence reads: CAIARSRDRVGEQFF. For the CDR3, the DNA is TGTGCCATCGCCCGGTCGCGGGACAGGGTGGGTGAGCAGTTCTTC.

This clonotype has just a few counts. The chain employs TRBV6-1 and TRBJ2-7, with 7 bases that match TRBD2. The CDR3 runs 14 residues. Germline V gene sequence: CDR1 MNHNS, CDR2 SASEGT. With 7 bases clipped from V and 2 bases from J, the junction kept 8 bases outside the gene matches. For the CDR3, the DNA is TGTGCCAGCACCCCCGGGAGGCTAACCTACGAGCAGTACTTC. Translation: CASTPGRLTYEQYF.

This clonotype has more than one count but fewer than ten. This chain connects TRBV9 to TRBJ2-3, with D uncertain. CDR3 size: 16 residues. Germline CDR1 SGDLS, CDR2 YYNGEE. Trimming removed 0 bases from V and 4 bases from J, with 15 bases in between. In DNA, the CDR3 is TGTGCCAGCAGCGTAGATTGGCAGACAAGGTCAGATACGCAGTATTTT. Translating gives CASSVDWQTRSDTQYF.

The chain's CDR3 is CASSPWGQGYEQYF. In DNA, the CDR3 is TGTGCCAGCAGTCCCTGGGGACAGGGATACGAGCAGTACTTC. The V and J genes are TRBV6-2 or TRBV6-3 and TRBJ2-7; TRBD1 matches at 9 bases. Per the germline V gene, CDR1 is MNHEY and CDR2 is SVGEGT. After removal of 5 bases from V and 4 bases from J, the junction contained 6 bases not matched to a gene. The CDR3 runs to 14 residues.

V usage is TRBV7-9 and J usage is TRBJ1-1; D unclear. Germline V gene data show CDR1 as SEHNR and CDR2 as FQNEAQ (reference sequence). V lost 5 bases to trimming and J lost 2 bases, with 15 bases between them. The CDR3 totals 15 residues. The CDR3 reads CASSPRTGINTEAFF. CDR3 bases: TGTGCCAGCAGCCCTCGGACGGGAATAAACACTGAAGCTTTCTTT. Variable domain in full (rest from reference TRBV7-9 and TRBJ1-1): DTGVSQNPRHKITKRGQNVTFRCDPISEHNRLYWYRQTLGQGPEFLTYFQNEAQLEKSRLLSDRFSAERPKGSFSTLEIQRTEQGDSAMYLCASSPRTGINTEAFFGQGTRLTVV.

This clonotype was observed a handful of times. CDR3 sequence: CSVEPGQAGTDTQYF. In DNA form, the CDR3 reads TGCAGCGTTGAACCCGGCCAAGCAGGCACAGATACGCAGTATTTT. The chain recombines TRBV29-1 with TRBJ2-3; D ambiguous. Germline CDR1 and CDR2: SQVTM and ANQGSEA. The CDR3 runs 15 residues. The V and J ends lost 2 bases and 1 base respectively, with 13 bases between them.

This clonotype showed up just a few times. The chain has TRBV7-6 and TRBJ2-1; 7 bases agree with TRBD1. The germline CDR1 and CDR2 sequences are SGHVS and FNYEAQ. V lost 0 bases, J lost 5 bases, and 7 bases stayed unmatched. CDR3 length: 16 residues. The CDR3 coding sequence is TGTGCCAGCAGCTTAGCGCTCCCCGGGACAGACAATGAGCAGTTCTTC. Protein: CASSLALPGTDNEQFF.

The chain couples TRBV29-1 to TRBJ2-7; D is possibly TRBD1 (6 bases). V was shortened by 7 bases and J by 3 bases, with 10 bases between the two germline ends. Germline CDR1 SQVTM, CDR2 ANQGSEA. The CDR3 spans 11 residues. CDR3 sequence reads: CSAGQFYEQYF. CDR3 DNA: TGCAGCGCTGGACAGTTCTACGAGCAGTACTTC.

This rearrangement joins TRBV24-1 to TRBJ2-5; unclear D gene. Trimming pared 3 bases from V and 2 bases from J, leaving 9 bases between. Germline V gene sequence: CDR1 KGHDR, CDR2 SFDVKD. This CDR3 is 14 amino acids long. The CDR3 spells CATSDRSRQETQYF. Here the CDR3 DNA reads TGTGCCACCAGTGATCGATCTAGGCAAGAGACCCAGTACTTC.

This clonotype appeared a few times. CDR3 in amino acids: CASRVGQSYNEQFF. As DNA, the CDR3 is TGTGCCAGCAGGGTGGGACAGAGCTACAATGAGCAGTTCTTC. V usage is TRBV7-9 and J usage is TRBJ2-1, with TRBD1 identical over 7 bases. The germline CDR1 and CDR2 sequences are SEHNR and FQNEAQ (reference sequence). V was pared by 6 bases and J by 3 bases, with 5 bases of the junction left unmatched. The CDR3 consists of 14 residues.

This clonotype was recorded at least ten times. V usage is TRBV20-1 and J usage is TRBJ2-4, with 7 positions matching TRBD1. Trimming cost V 4 bases and J 9 bases; bases outside gene matches: 9. The CDR3 is 13 amino acids. Germline CDR1 is DFQATT and CDR2 is SNEGSKA (reference sequence). CDR3 sequence (DNA): TGCAGTGCTACACACGACAGGGCGGCCATTCAGTACTTC. Translation gives CSATHDRAAIQYF.

This clonotype was seen more than once but under ten times. J is TRBJ2-5 and V is TRBV11-2; D is unresolved. Trimming shortened V by 5 bases and J by 1 base, and 11 bases separated the two germline ends. The CDR3 covers 14 residues. Germline assignment: CDR1 SGHAT and CDR2 FQNNGV. CDR3 sequence reads: CASSPTSLQETQYF. The CDR3 bases are TGTGCCAGCAGCCCAACCTCGCTCCAAGAGACCCAGTACTTC.

This clonotype showed up just a few times. This rearrangement joins TRBV5-1 to TRBJ1-2; no clear D. Germline-derived CDR1 and CDR2 are SGHRS and YFSETQ. With 2 bases removed from V and 5 bases from J, the gap between germline ends came to 16 bases. This CDR3 is 15 amino acids long. The CDR3 reads CASSFDTPYPYGYTF. The CDR3 region has the DNA TGCGCCAGCAGCTTTGACACTCCTTACCCGTATGGCTACACCTTC.

The sample holds a few counts of this clonotype. The chain employs TRBV12-3 or TRBV12-4 and TRBJ1-5, with D perhaps matching TRBD1 (6 bases). The CDR3 contains 16 residues. V was cut by 2 bases and J by 1 base, with 12 bases left in between. This chain's CDR3 is CASSLNFQGSNQPQHF. Written as DNA, the CDR3 is TGTGCCAGCAGTTTAAACTTCCAGGGGAGCAATCAGCCCCAGCATTTT.

This clonotype has just a few counts. V gene TRBV27 combines with J gene TRBJ2-3; 14 bases map to TRBD2. The junction had 8 bases not matched to a gene; V was cut back by 5 bases and J by 10 bases. The CDR3 is 15 residues long. The V gene's germline CDR1 is MNHEY and CDR2 SMNVEV (reference sequence). As DNA, the CDR3 is TGTGCCAGCAGTCCGACTAGCGGGAGGGCCTCTGCGCAGTATTTT. Translating gives CASSPTSGRASAQYF.

This clonotype was seen at least ten times. The chain recombines TRBV2 with TRBJ2-5, with a tentative D call TRBD2 (5 bases). V was pared by 7 bases and J by 5 bases, with 11 bases between. The CDR3 runs to 12 residues. Germline assignment: CDR1 SNHLY and CDR2 FYNNEI. The CDR3 protein is CASKAGGETQYF. In nucleotides, the CDR3 is TGTGCCAGCAAAGCCGGCGGGGAGACCCAGTACTTC.

V and J are TRBV11-2 and TRBJ2-2, with 7 positions matching TRBD2. Germline V gene data show CDR1 as SGHAT and CDR2 as FQNNGV. The J segment lost 0 bases and the V segment lost 5 bases, leaving 12 bases of the junction unmatched. The CDR3 consists of 18 residues. Written as DNA, the CDR3 is TGTGCCAGCAGCCAACTAGCGAGATACGGCTCGAACACCGGGGAGCTGTTTTTT. Its protein is CASSQLARYGSNTGELFF. Filled out from reference TRBV11-2 and TRBJ2-2, the complete variable domain reads EAGVAQSPRYKIIEKRQSVAFWCNPISGHATLYWYQQILGQGPKLLIQFQNNGVVDDSQLPKDRFSAERLKGVDSTLKIQPAKLEDSAVYLCASSQLARYGSNTGELFFGEGSRLTVL.

The chain has TRBV9 and TRBJ2-7; D is possibly TRBD1 or TRBD2 (5 bases each). There are 15 residues in the CDR3. V lost 2 bases to trimming and J lost 2 bases, with 14 bases between them. In germline, CDR1 is SGDLS, CDR2 YYNGEE. The CDR3 coding sequence is TGTGCCAGCAGCGTCGGTTGGGACGGAACCTACGAGCAGTACTTC. It encodes CASSVGWDGTYEQYF.

This chain uses TRBV4-1 with TRBJ2-7; weak D call: TRBD1 (5 bases). CDR3 length: 15 amino acids. Trimming stripped 3 bases from V and 0 bases from J, with 12 bases between. Germline V gives CDR1 MGHRA, CDR2 YSYEKL. The CDR3 loop is CASSHTRVGSYEQYF. Written as DNA, the CDR3 is TGCGCCAGCAGCCACACCAGGGTCGGCTCCTACGAGCAGTACTTC.

V and J are TRBV29-1 and TRBJ1-2, with D perhaps TRBD1 (6 bases). With 6 bases removed from V and 1 base from J, the gap between germline ends came to 15 bases. Germline V lookup: CDR1 SQVTM, CDR2 ANQGSEA. This CDR3 has 14 amino acids. The CDR3 DNA sequence: TGCAGCGTGGAGGCGACAGGACGTAACTATGGCTACACCTTC. Its translation is CSVEATGRNYGYTF.

This clonotype was seen a handful of times. The V call is TRBV15, the J call TRBJ2-1; D unclear. The CDR3 covers 12 residues. Germline lookup yields CDR1 LNHNV and CDR2 YYDKDF (reference sequence). Trimming cost V 3 bases and J 7 bases, with 7 bases left between them. The CDR3 loop is CATSSLGNEQFF. DNA of the CDR3: TGTGCCACCAGCAGTCTGGGGAATGAGCAGTTCTTC.

The CDR3 DNA is TGTGCCAGCAGGGGTTCGAGGTCCTACGAGCAGTACTTC. It translates to CASRGSRSYEQYF. The rearrangement uses TRBV28 and TRBJ2-7; D is ambiguous. The CDR3 covers 13 residues. The germline V gene encodes CDR1 MDHEN and CDR2 SYDVKM. V gave up 6 bases and J gave up 1 base, with 10 bases separating them.

This clonotype was counted many times. In DNA form, the CDR3 reads TGTGCCAGCAGTATCACCCGGGACAGGGTGTATACCGGGGAGCTGTTTTTT. Protein product: CASSITRDRVYTGELFF. V is TRBV28 and J is TRBJ2-2; TRBD1 aligns across 9 bases. Unmatched junction bases numbered 12, after V lost 5 bases and J lost 5 bases. Germline CDR1 is MDHEN and CDR2 is SYDVKM. CDR3 length equals 17 residues.

The CDR3 protein is CASSGRGLAGWKEQFF. CDR3 bases: TGCGCCAGCAGCGGACGGGGACTAGCGGGGTGGAAAGAGCAGTTCTTC. V is TRBV5-1 and J is TRBJ2-1; 13 nucleotides line up with TRBD2. The J segment lost 10 bases and the V segment lost 4 bases, leaving 11 bases of the junction unmatched. The CDR3 totals 16 residues. Looked up from germline, CDR1 is SGHRS and CDR2 is YFSETQ.